The 22 T cell receptor beta chains presented below share a single source sample, sequenced in a study of T cell responses to AZD1222 COVID-19 vaccine (dated by TCRdb to the early 2020s). The library was built by means of the immunoSEQ multiplex PCR assay. TCRdb limited this immuneACCESS table to in-frame rearrangements with V and J called. A share of clones is missing; checked studies link under half to unresolved V genes, and the rest is unexplained. The sample table shows roughly 130,000 clones, and 88% are seen once. 7.5% to 8% of the sample is taken by the ten largest. The time point label corresponds to: baseline before first vaccination. The source was peripheral blood, collected on day 0 of AZD1222 vaccination. Receptors originate from an adult in good health.

The rearrangement uses TRBV19 and TRBJ1-2; 8 positions match TRBD1. This CDR3 is built from 15 residues. CDR1 and CDR2 from the germline V gene are LNHDA and SQIVND (reference sequence). J lost 4 bases, V lost 4 bases, and 8 bases had no gene match. CDR3 nucleotides: TGTGCCAGTAGTAGTCCCGGGACAGGACTCTATGGCTACACCTTC. Its translation: CASSSPGTGLYGYTF. The whole variable domain, remainder taken from reference TRBV19 and TRBJ1-2, is DGGITQSPKYLFRKEGQNVTLSCEQNLNHDAMYWYRQDPGQGLRLIYYSQIVNDFQKGDIAEGYSVSREKKESFPLTVTSAQKNPTAFYLCASSSPGTGLYGYTFGSGTRLTVV.

V usage is TRBV19 and J usage is TRBJ2-5, with D perhaps matching TRBD2 (5 bases). Between the trimmed V and J ends, which lost 1 base and 1 base, there was a span of 7 bases. The CDR3 runs 14 residues. The germline gives CDR1 LNHDA, CDR2 SQIVND (reference sequence). CDR3 region: CASSIGTAQETQYF. DNA of the CDR3: TGTGCCAGTAGTATAGGGACTGCCCAAGAGACCCAGTACTTC.

The V call is TRBV11-2, the J call TRBJ1-1; TRBD1 is a possible D gene (5 bases). Germline values: CDR1 SGHAT, CDR2 FQNNGV. With 10 bases removed from V and 5 bases from J, the gap between germline ends came to 20 bases. The CDR3 runs to 14 residues. Here the CDR3 DNA reads TGTGCCACCTCCTCGGGACTTATAAAAACTGAAGCTTTCTTT. This sequence encodes CATSSGLIKTEAFF. Full variable domain (missing parts from reference TRBV11-2 and TRBJ1-1): EAGVAQSPRYKIIEKRQSVAFWCNPISGHATLYWYQQILGQGPKLLIQFQNNGVVDDSQLPKDRFSAERLKGVDSTLKIQPAKLEDSAVYLCATSSGLIKTEAFFGQGTRLTVV.

The genes are TRBV21-1 and TRBJ2-5; the table's D call, TRBD1, has no DNA check behind it. TRBV21-1 is a pseudogene locus. There are 16 residues in the CDR3. CDR3 sequence reads: CASSLGTGLFSETQYF. The CDR3 DNA is TGTGCCAGCAGCCTAGGGACAGGGTTGTTCTCGGAGACCCAGTACTTC.

CDR3 loop: CASSQQGLAGYTF. CDR3 nucleotide sequence: TGTGCCAGCAGCCAACAAGGGCTTGCCGGCTACACCTTC. This chain joins TRBV3-1 (or the pseudogene TRBV3-2) and TRBJ1-2; D remains ambiguous. CDR3 size: 13 residues. V was clipped by 2 bases and J by 8 bases, with 12 bases between them. Per the germline V gene, CDR1 is LGHDT and CDR2 is YNNKEL (reference sequence).

The V and J genes are TRBV5-4 and TRBJ1-1; TRBD1 agrees at 7 bases. The J segment lost 4 bases and the V segment lost 0 bases, leaving 6 bases of the junction unmatched. The CDR3 runs to 15 residues. Germline CDR1 SGHNT, CDR2 YYREEE (reference sequence). In nucleotides, the CDR3 is TGTGCCAGCAGCTTGGGACAGGGTGGTGGCACTGAAGCTTTCTTT. Its protein product is CASSLGQGGGTEAFF.

The V and J genes are TRBV7-8 and TRBJ1-4; 9 bases map to TRBD1. There are 14 residues in the CDR3. V trimming: 5 bases; J trimming: 5 bases; junction bases outside the gene matches: 3. Germline V gene sequence: CDR1 SGHVS, CDR2 FQNEAQ. This chain's CDR3 is CASSGTGKNEKLFF. The CDR3 DNA sequence: TGTGCCAGCAGCGGGACAGGGAAGAATGAAAAACTGTTTTTT.

The chain joins TRBV19 to TRBJ2-2; 8 positions agree with TRBD2. V lost 6 bases and J lost 1; bases outside the gene matches: 4. The CDR3 runs 15 residues. In germline, CDR1 is LNHDA, CDR2 SQIVND (reference sequence). CDR3 amino acids: CASRLAAMNTGELFF. DNA for the CDR3: TGTGCCAGTAGACTAGCGGCTATGAACACCGGGGAGCTGTTTTTT. Drawing the rest from reference TRBV19 and TRBJ2-2, the complete variable domain is DGGITQSPKYLFRKEGQNVTLSCEQNLNHDAMYWYRQDPGQGLRLIYYSQIVNDFQKGDIAEGYSVSREKKESFPLTVTSAQKNPTAFYLCASRLAAMNTGELFFGEGSRLTVL.

The chain links TRBV18 to TRBJ2-1, with TRBD2 matching 13 bases. Germline V lookup: CDR1 KGHSH, CDR2 LQKENI. CDR3 size: 20 residues. V gave up 0 bases and J gave up 0 bases; unmatched junction bases: 8. The CDR3 bases are TGTGCCAGCTCACCACCCCCCGGACTAGCGGGAGCTTCCTCCTACAATGAGCAGTTCTTC. Its protein is CASSPPPGLAGASSYNEQFF.

This chain joins TRBV3-1 (or the pseudogene TRBV3-2) and TRBJ2-2; D is uncertain. CDR3 length: 14 residues. Germline V gene lookup returns CDR1 LGHDT and CDR2 YNNKEL (reference sequence). V lost 4 bases to trimming and J lost 6 bases, with 12 bases between them. CDR3 DNA: TGTGCCAGCAGCCCCTGGGAAAAGGCCGGGGAGCTGTTTTTT. It yields the protein CASSPWEKAGELFF.

This chain joins TRBV9 and TRBJ2-7; possibly TRBD1 or TRBD2 for D (6 bases each). Deletions cut 4 bases from V and 6 bases from J, with 23 bases between. The germline CDR1 and CDR2 sequences are SGDLS and YYNGEE. There are 16 residues in the CDR3. The CDR3: CASSPTGGVQGSEQYF. The CDR3 DNA sequence: TGTGCCAGCAGCCCTACCGGCGGGGTCCAGGGGAGCGAGCAGTACTTC.

The V call is TRBV30, the J call TRBJ1-6, with D possibly being TRBD1 (5 bases). The CDR3 runs to 14 residues. Looked up from germline, CDR1 is GTSNPN and CDR2 is SVGIG (reference sequence). Trimming took 8 bases from V and 7 from J, leaving 18 bases between them. Written as DNA, the CDR3 is TGTGCCCTTGCGGGGGGATCGGACAATTCACCCCTCCACTTT. Its protein is CALAGGSDNSPLHF.

The chain is built from TRBV4-3 and TRBJ2-3; TRBD2 matches 11 bases. The V gene end was trimmed by 2 bases and the J gene end by 5 bases; junction bases not matched to a gene: 9. The CDR3 runs 17 residues. Germline lookup yields CDR1 LGHNA and CDR2 YSLEER. CDR3 sequence (DNA): TGCGCCAGCAGCCAACACTATAGCGGGAGGGCCCAAGATACGCAGTATTTT. The encoded protein is CASSQHYSGRAQDTQYF.

This clone was seen a handful of times. The rearrangement uses TRBV28 and TRBJ2-3, with D unresolved. Trimming took off 8 bases at V and 3 bases at J, with 12 bases between the two ends. CDR1 is MDHEN, CDR2 SYDVKM, per germline. The CDR3 has 13 amino acids. The DNA for the CDR3 is TGTGCCAGCGATCACGGCAAAACAGATACGCAGTATTTT. Translated, it gives CASDHGKTDTQYF.

The V and J genes are TRBV18 and TRBJ1-1, with unresolved D. This CDR3 spans 13 amino acids. CDR1 KGHSH and CDR2 LQKENI come from the germline V gene. With 1 base removed from V and 1 base from J, the gap between germline ends came to 4 bases. CDR3 nucleotides: TGTGCCAGCTCACCACTCAGGAACACTGAAGCTTTCTTT. It translates to CASSPLRNTEAFF.

The count of this clone is one. The genes are TRBV11-2 and TRBJ2-5; 16 positions match TRBD2. The length of the CDR3 is 18 residues. In germline, CDR1 is SGHAT, CDR2 FQNNGV. V lost 5 bases, J lost 9 bases, and 15 bases stayed unmatched. The CDR3 bases are TGTGCCAGCAGCCTGGGGACTAGCGGGGGGGCCGGTTTCGGGGCCCAGTACTTC. Its translation: CASSLGTSGGAGFGAQYF. The full variable domain, rest sourced from reference TRBV11-2 and TRBJ2-5, is EAGVAQSPRYKIIEKRQSVAFWCNPISGHATLYWYQQILGQGPKLLIQFQNNGVVDDSQLPKDRFSAERLKGVDSTLKIQPAKLEDSAVYLCASSLGTSGGAGFGAQYFGPGTRLLVL.

The genes are TRBV11-2 and TRBJ1-1; D might be TRBD1 (5 bases). V was pared by 5 bases and J by 7 bases, with 17 bases between. Germline-derived CDR1 and CDR2 are SGHAT and FQNNGV. This CDR3 has 14 amino acids. CDR3 coding DNA: TGTGCCAGCAGCCGAAGGACACCGAGTGGTGAAGCTTTCTTT. This codes for CASSRRTPSGEAFF.

The V call is TRBV10-1, the J call TRBJ2-5; 8 positions match TRBD2. Per germline, CDR1 WNHNN and CDR2 SYGVQD (reference sequence). V dropped 0 bases and J dropped 5; count of bases not matched to a gene: 5. The CDR3 covers 15 residues. CDR3 nucleotides: TGCGCCAGCAGTGAGTCGGCGGGAGGCTTTGAGACCCAGTACTTC. Amino acids: CASSESAGGFETQYF.

The rearrangement links TRBV5-4 to TRBJ2-2; D is possibly TRBD1 (5 bases). Between the trimmed V and J ends, which lost 5 bases and 6 bases, there was a span of 11 bases. This CDR3 has 13 residues. Germline V CDR1 and CDR2: SGHNT, YYREEE (reference sequence). The CDR3 is CASRPTVSGELFF. The CDR3 nucleotides are TGTGCCAGCAGACCGACAGTCTCCGGGGAGCTGTTTTTT.

A note on this clone: An end of the junction differs from the germline gene, which may be a read error. The chain combines TRBV7-6 with TRBJ1-4; TRBD1 aligns across 10 bases. Germline loops: CDR1 SGHVS, CDR2 FNYEAQ. The CDR3 runs to 14 residues. CDR3 sequence: CASSRSLGQGSYIF. The CDR3 coding sequence is TGTGCCAGCAGCCGCAGTTTGGGACAGGGGAGCTATATTTTT. The variable domain in full, completed from reference TRBV7-6 and TRBJ1-4, reads GAGVSQSPRYKVTKRGQDVALRCDPISGHVSLYWYRQALGQGPEFLTYFNYEAQQDKSGLPNDRFSAERPEGSISTLTIQRTEQRDSAMYRCASSRSLGQGSYIFGSGTQLSVL.

The chain has TRBV2 and TRBJ2-5; 9 positions agree with TRBD2. The CDR3 runs to 16 residues. Germline trimming cut 2 bases from V and 2 bases from J; bases unmatched to any gene: 6. Looked up from germline, CDR1 is SNHLY and CDR2 is FYNNEI. The CDR3 DNA reads as TGTGCCAGCAGTGAAAGCCTAGCGGGGAGACAAGAGACCCAGTACTTC. As protein: CASSESLAGRQETQYF.

The chain recombines TRBV11-2 with TRBJ2-2; TRBD2 might be the D (5 bases). Per germline, CDR1 SGHAT and CDR2 FQNNGV. This CDR3 comprises 14 residues. Trimming removed 1 base from V and 6 bases from J, with 9 bases in between. CDR3 sequence reads: CASSLGTFPGELFF. The CDR3 DNA reads as TGTGCCAGCAGCTTAGGGACTTTCCCCGGGGAGCTGTTTTTT.